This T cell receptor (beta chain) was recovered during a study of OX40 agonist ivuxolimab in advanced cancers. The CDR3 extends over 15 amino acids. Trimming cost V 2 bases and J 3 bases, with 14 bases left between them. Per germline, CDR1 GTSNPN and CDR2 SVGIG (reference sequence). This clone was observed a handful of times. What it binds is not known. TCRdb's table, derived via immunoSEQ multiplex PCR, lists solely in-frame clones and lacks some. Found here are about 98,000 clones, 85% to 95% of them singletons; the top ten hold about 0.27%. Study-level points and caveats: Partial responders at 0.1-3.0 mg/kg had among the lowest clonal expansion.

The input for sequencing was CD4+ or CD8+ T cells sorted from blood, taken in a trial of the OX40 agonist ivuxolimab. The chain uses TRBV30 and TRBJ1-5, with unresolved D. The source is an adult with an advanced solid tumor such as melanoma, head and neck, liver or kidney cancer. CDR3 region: CAWSPGSTLNQPQHF. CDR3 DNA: TGTGCCTGGAGTCCAGGCTCGACACTCAATCAGCCCCAGCATTTT. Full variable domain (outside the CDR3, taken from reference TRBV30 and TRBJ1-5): SQTIHQWPATLVQPVGSPLSLECTVEGTSNPNLYWYRQAAGRGLQLLFYSVGIGQISSEVPQNLSASRPQDRQFILSSKKLLLSDSGFYLCAWSPGSTLNQPQHFGDGTRLSIL.